A selection of T cell receptor beta chains follows, all from one sample in a study of Graves' ophthalmopathy and Graves' hyperthyroidism. Via MiXCR, TCRdb re-called the multiplex PCR reads, giving one row per CDR3 protein. The repertoire holds 400,000 to 450,000 distinct CDR3 sequences, with roughly 20% as singletons. The sample comprised peripheral blood. Source of these receptors: a woman aged 18-29 years with stable Graves' hyperthyroidism. CDR3s include the opening cysteine and the closing phenylalanine or tryptophan. The D gene is left open where the match is weak. Rows give clone size only sometimes, using once, few, many, or a class for an expanded clone.

TRBV11-2	TRBD2	-	TRBJ2-5	TGTGCCAGCACCATCTCTAGCGGAGGCCAAGAGACCCAGTACTTC	CASTISSGGQETQYF
TRBV6-6	-	many	TRBJ2-5	TGTGCCAGCAGCCTCCGGGACTCCCCACAAGAGACCCAGTACTTC	CASSLRDSPQETQYF
TRBV2	-	-	TRBJ2-5	TGTGCCAGCAGTGCTCCGGCCCAAGAGACCCAGTACTTC	CASSAPAQETQYF
TRBV6-1	-	-	TRBJ1-6	TGTGCCAGCAGAGAGGACGGTAATTCACCCCTCCACTTT	CASREDGNSPLHF
TRBV7-2	TRBD2	many	TRBJ2-7	TGTGCCAGCAGCCAAAGCGGGAGGGTCTACGAGCAGTACTTC	CASSQSGRVYEQYF
TRBV20-1	-	many	TRBJ2-5	TGCAGTGCCCACCCGGGACTCGGGGAAGAGACCCAGTACTTC	CSAHPGLGEETQYF
TRBV28	TRBD1	many	TRBJ1-2	TGTGCCAGCAGCAGGACAGGGGATACCTATGGCTACACCTTC	CASSRTGDTYGYTF
TRBV20-1	TRBD2	many	TRBJ2-5	TGCAGTGCTAGAGTGGGGGAGGGCCGGGAGACCCAGTACTTC	CSARVGEGRETQYF
TRBV20-1	TRBD1	many	TRBJ1-2	TGCAGTGCTAGAGATTTGACAGGGAGACGAACCTATGGCTACACCTTC	CSARDLTGRRTYGYTF
TRBV28	TRBD1	many	TRBJ1-6	TGTGCCAGCAGTGCGACAGGGTCCTATAATTCACCCCTCCACTTT	CASSATGSYNSPLHF
TRBV28	TRBD1	many	TRBJ2-5	TGTGCCAGCAGACCCGGGACAGGCCGGTGGGAGACCCAGTACTTC	CASRPGTGRWETQYF
TRBV6-1	-	many	TRBJ2-7	TGTGCCAGCAGTGAAACTTTGACGGGATCCTACGAGCAGTACTTC	CASSETLTGSYEQYF
TRBV29-1	TRBD1	many	TRBJ2-5	TGCAGCACGCAGGGGGCGCGGGAGACCCAGTACTTC	CSTQGARETQYF
TRBV12-3/TRBV12-4	TRBD1	-	TRBJ1-1	TGTGCCAGCGGACTGGGACAGTTTCGTCCTGAAGCTTTCTTT	CASGLGQFRPEAFF
TRBV20-1	TRBD2	few	TRBJ2-5	TGCAGTGCTGCCCGCGGGACTAGCGCGGTAGTGGGAGAGACCCAGTACTTC	CSAARGTSAVVGETQYF
TRBV6-5	-	many	TRBJ1-2	TGTGCCAGCAGTCGGGACGGCTATGGCTACACCTTC	CASSRDGYGYTF
TRBV11-2	-	many	TRBJ2-5	TGTGCCAGCAGCTTACCCCACTGGTACATCCAAGAGACCCAGTACTTC	CASSLPHWYIQETQYF
TRBV20-1	-	-	TRBJ2-1	TGCAGTGCTCCAGACGGGGCAACGGGGCTCAATGAGCAGTTCTTC	CSAPDGATGLNEQFF
TRBV7-9	TRBD1	-	TRBJ1-2	TGTGCCAGCAGCGCACAGGGGGCCGCTGGCTACACCTTC	CASSAQGAAGYTF
TRBV30	-	-	TRBJ1-6	TGTGCCTGCGGACCCAATTCACCCCTCCACTTT	CACGPNSPLHF
TRBV4-1	-	-	TRBJ2-7	TGCGCCAGCAGCCAAGAGATCTGGCTAGCGAACAACGAGCAGTACTTC	CASSQEIWLANNEQYF
TRBV13	TRBD2	few	TRBJ2-7	TGTGCCAGCAGCTTAGGCCTAGCGGGGGGCTCCCGGGACGAGCAGTACTTC	CASSLGLAGGSRDEQYF
TRBV5-5	-	few	TRBJ2-5	TGTGCCAGCAGCTTGACCCTCGGACCCCTGTCCCAAGAGACCCAGTACTTC	CASSLTLGPLSQETQYF
TRBV7-2	-	many	TRBJ2-2	TGTGCCAGCAGCTTAACGCGTCAGCCAGGGGGGGCCGGGGAGCTGTTTTTT	CASSLTRQPGGAGELFF
TRBV6-1	-	-	TRBJ1-5	TGTGCCAGCAAACCTCCCCAGCCCCAGCATTTT	CASKPPQPQHF
TRBV5-1	TRBD2	many	TRBJ2-2	TGCGCCAGCAGCTTGGGACTAGCGGCTCAGAACACCGGGGAGCTGTTTTTT	CASSLGLAAQNTGELFF
TRBV6-5	-	many	TRBJ2-7	TGTGCCAGCAGTTCCAGGGTACCCTACGAGCAGTACTTC	CASSSRVPYEQYF
TRBV19	-	many	TRBJ1-1	TGTGCCAGACCGGACGGGATTCAGCCGCTGGCTTTCTTT	CARPDGIQPLAFF
TRBV7-2	-	many	TRBJ2-2	TGTGCCAGCAGCTTAATGGGGGCGCACACCGGGGAGCTGTTTTTT	CASSLMGAHTGELFF
TRBV7-3	-	many	TRBJ1-1	TGTGCCAGCAGCGCCCAGGGGCTGGGGTTCACTGAAGCTTTCTTT	CASSAQGLGFTEAFF
TRBV11-2	TRBD2	-	TRBJ2-2	TGTGCCAGCAGCCTGGAGGGGCTAGCGGGGAACACCGGGGAGCTGTGTTTT	CASSLEGLAGNTGELCF